This T cell receptor beta chain was sequenced in a study of T cell changes during pregnancy in multiple sclerosis. Repertoires were generated with immunoSEQ multiplex PCR, while TCRdb's copy carries only in-frame clones and drops some. Of about 75,000 clones in the sample, 94% are singletons; the top ten hold approximately 0.15%. V shed 3 bases, J shed 3 bases, and the junction held 11 bases outside the gene matches. The CDR3 is 16 amino acids. Germline values: CDR1 SGHDN, CDR2 FVKESK. V usage is TRBV14 and J usage is TRBJ2-7; TRBD1 agrees at 7 bases. This clonotype was sampled from a female donor with multiple sclerosis, enrolled in a pregnancy study. This specimen consisted of CD4+ T cells from peripheral blood mononuclear cells, obtained after pregnancy. CDR3 DNA sequence: TGTGCCAGCAGCCAGTGGGACAGCCGCCGCAACTACGAGCAGTACTTC. Translation: CASSQWDSRRNYEQYF.